This T cell receptor beta chain was documented in a study of T-cell reconstitution after alpha-beta-depleted transplantation in children. Whole-study results and caveats: Surviving recipient cells, namely T cells and thymic progenitors, were the source of high day-60 TCRbeta diversity in some patients. Several hundred expanded graft clones reportedly were the source of alpha-beta T cells about two months after transplant. After one year, T-cell counts and TCRbeta diversity mostly came from new T cells.

Trimming took 6 bases from V and 1 from J, leaving 9 bases between them. Germline CDR1 ENHRY, CDR2 SYGVKD. This CDR3 is 13 amino acids long. This clonotype was observed a few times. Its target is unknown. Preparation of the TCRbeta library was carried out with unique molecular identifiers. From the PCR reads, TCRdb called clonotypes with MiXCR, one entry per CDR3 protein. In the table there are about 400,000 distinct CDR3 sequences, around 15% of which are singletons. This TCR derives from a boy younger than two who had a stem cell transplant for Wiskott-Aldrich syndrome, so the T cells may come from the graft donor. This chain joins TRBV10-3 and TRBJ1-1; a possible D gene is TRBD1 (5 bases). This specimen consisted of PBMCs, mostly from graft donor cells, obtained 360 days after TCRalphabeta/CD19-depleted stem cell transplant. As DNA, the CDR3 is TGTGCCATCAGGCAGGGCCAGAACACTGAAGCTTTCTTT. The encoded protein is CAIRQGQNTEAFF.